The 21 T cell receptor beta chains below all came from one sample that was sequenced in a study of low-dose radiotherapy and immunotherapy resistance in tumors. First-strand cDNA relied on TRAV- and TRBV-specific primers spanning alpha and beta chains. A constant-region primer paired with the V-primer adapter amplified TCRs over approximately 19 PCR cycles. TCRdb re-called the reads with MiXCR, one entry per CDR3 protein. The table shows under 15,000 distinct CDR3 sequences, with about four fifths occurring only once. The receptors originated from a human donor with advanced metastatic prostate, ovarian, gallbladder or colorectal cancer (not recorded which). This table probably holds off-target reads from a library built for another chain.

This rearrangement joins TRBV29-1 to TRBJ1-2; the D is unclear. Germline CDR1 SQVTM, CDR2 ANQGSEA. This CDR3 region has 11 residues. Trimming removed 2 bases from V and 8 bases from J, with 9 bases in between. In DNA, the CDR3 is TGCAGCGTTGAAAGGGCCGGGGGCTACACCTTC. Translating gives CSVERAGGYTF.

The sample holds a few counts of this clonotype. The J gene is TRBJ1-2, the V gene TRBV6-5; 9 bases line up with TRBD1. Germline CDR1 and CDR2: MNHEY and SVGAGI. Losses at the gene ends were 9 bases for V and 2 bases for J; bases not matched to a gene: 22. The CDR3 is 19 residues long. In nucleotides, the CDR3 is TGTGCCAGTTTCCGGGACAGGGCGTTTTCAAATATGCCGAACTATGGCTACACCTTC. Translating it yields CASFRDRAFSNMPNYGYTF.

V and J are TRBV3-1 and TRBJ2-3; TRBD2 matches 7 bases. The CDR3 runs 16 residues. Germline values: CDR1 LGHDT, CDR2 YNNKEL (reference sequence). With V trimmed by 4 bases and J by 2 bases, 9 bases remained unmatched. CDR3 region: CASSRVGAGTTDTQYF. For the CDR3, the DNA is TGTGCCAGCAGCCGGGTAGGAGCGGGGACCACAGATACGCAGTATTTT.

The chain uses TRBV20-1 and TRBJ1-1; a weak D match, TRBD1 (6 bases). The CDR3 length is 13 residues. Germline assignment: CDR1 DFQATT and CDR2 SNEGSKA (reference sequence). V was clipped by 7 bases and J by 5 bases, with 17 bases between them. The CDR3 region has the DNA TGCAGTGAGACAGGCCGCGTCTTTACTGAAGCTTTCTTT. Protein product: CSETGRVFTEAFF.

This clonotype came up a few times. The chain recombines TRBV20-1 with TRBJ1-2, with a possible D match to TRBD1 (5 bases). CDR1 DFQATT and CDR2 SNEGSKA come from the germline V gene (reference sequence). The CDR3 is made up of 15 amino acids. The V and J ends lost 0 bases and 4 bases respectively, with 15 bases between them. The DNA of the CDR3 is TGCAGTGCTAGAGATCAGTGGAGGGGCGGCTATGGCTACACCTTC. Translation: CSARDQWRGGYGYTF.

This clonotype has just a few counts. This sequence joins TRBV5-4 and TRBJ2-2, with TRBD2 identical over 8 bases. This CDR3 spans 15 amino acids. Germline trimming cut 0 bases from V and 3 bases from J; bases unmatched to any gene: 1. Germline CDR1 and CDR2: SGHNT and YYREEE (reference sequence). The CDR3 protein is CASSLEAGDTGELFF. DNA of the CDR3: TGTGCCAGCAGCTTGGAAGCGGGAGACACCGGGGAGCTGTTTTTT.

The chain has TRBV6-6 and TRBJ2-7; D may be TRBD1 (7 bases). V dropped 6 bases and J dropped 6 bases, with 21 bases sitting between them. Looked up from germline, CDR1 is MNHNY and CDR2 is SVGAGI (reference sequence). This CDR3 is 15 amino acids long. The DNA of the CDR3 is TGTGCCAGCAGACGGGGCGGGACAGTAGAAGGCGAGCAGTACTTC. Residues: CASRRGGTVEGEQYF.

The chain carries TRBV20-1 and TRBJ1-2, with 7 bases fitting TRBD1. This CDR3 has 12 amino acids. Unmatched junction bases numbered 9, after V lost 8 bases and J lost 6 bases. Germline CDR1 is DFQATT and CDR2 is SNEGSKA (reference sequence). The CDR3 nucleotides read TGCAGTACCCAAAACACAGGGGATGGCTACACCTTC. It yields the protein CSTQNTGDGYTF.

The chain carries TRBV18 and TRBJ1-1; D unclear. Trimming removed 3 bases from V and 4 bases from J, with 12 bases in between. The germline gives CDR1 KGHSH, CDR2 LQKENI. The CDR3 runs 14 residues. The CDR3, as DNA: TGTGCCAGCTCACCCAGAGAAAAGGCCACTGAAGCTTTCTTT. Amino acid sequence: CASSPREKATEAFF.

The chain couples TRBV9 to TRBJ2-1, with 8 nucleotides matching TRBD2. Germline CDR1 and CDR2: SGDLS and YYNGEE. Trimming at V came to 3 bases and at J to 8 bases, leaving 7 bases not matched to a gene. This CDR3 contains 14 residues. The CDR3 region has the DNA TGTGCCAGCAGCGCCCAGGTGCGGGAGGATGAGCAGTTCTTC. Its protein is CASSAQVREDEQFF.

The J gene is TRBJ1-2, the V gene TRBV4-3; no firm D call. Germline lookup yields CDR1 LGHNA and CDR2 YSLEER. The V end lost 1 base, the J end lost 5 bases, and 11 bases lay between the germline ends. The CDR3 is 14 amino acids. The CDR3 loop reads CASSQGAGLYGYTF. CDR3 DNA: TGCGCCAGCAGCCAAGGGGCCGGACTATATGGCTACACCTTC.

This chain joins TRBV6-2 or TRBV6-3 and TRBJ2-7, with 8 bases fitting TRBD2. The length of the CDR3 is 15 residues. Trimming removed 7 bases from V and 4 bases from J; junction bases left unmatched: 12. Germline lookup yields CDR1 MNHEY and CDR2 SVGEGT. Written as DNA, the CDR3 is TGTGCCAGCAAGGATGGAGCGGGAGATAGGTACGAGCAGTACTTC. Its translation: CASKDGAGDRYEQYF.

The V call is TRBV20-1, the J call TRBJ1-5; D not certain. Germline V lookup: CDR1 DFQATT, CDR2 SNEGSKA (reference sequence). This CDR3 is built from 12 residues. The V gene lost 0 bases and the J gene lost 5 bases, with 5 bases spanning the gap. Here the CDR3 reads CSARDRDQPQHF. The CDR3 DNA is TGCAGTGCTAGAGATCGGGATCAGCCCCAGCATTTT.

The CDR3 nucleotides read TGTGCCAGCAGTCCGGGGACACGGAACACCGGGGAGCTGTTTTTT. Its translation: CASSPGTRNTGELFF. The V gene is TRBV12-3 or TRBV12-4, the J gene TRBJ2-2, with D possibly matching TRBD1 (6 bases). The V end lost 5 bases, the J end lost 1 base, and 11 bases lay between the germline ends. This CDR3 region has 15 residues.

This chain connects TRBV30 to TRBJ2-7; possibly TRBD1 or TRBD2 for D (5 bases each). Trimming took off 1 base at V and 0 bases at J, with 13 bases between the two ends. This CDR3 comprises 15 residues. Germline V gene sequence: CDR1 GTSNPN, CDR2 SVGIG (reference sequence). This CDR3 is CAWSGGTESSYEQYF. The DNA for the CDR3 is TGTGCCTGGAGTGGGGGGACGGAGAGCTCCTACGAGCAGTACTTC.

CDR3 residues: CASLGASGSNEQFF. In DNA, the CDR3 is TGTGCCAGCCTCGGGGCTAGCGGGAGCAATGAGCAGTTCTTC. The rearrangement joins TRBV6-8 to TRBJ2-1, with 10 bases aligning to TRBD2. CDR3 length: 14 residues. Germline assignment: CDR1 MNHGY and CDR2 SAAAGT. V lost 8 bases and J lost 6; bases outside the gene matches: 7.

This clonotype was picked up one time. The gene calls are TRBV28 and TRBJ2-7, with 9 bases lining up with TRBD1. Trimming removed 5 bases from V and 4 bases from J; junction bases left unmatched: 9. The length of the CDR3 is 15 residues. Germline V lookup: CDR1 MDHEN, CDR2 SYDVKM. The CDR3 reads CASSETDRGRYEQYF. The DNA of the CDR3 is TGTGCCAGCAGTGAAACCGACAGGGGGAGGTACGAGCAGTACTTC.

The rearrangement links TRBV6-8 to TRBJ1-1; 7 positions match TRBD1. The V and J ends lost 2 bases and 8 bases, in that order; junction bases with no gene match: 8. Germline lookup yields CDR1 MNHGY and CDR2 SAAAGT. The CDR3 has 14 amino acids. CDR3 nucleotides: TGTGCCAGCAGTTACCTGTCCGGGACAGCAGAAGCTTTCTTT. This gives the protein CASSYLSGTAEAFF.

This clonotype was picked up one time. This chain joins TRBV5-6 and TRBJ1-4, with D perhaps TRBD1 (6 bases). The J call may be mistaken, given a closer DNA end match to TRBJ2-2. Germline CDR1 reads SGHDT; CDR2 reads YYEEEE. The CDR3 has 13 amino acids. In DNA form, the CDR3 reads TGTGCCAGCAGCTTTCCAGGGGTGGGGGAGCTGTTTTTT. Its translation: CASSFPGVGELFF.

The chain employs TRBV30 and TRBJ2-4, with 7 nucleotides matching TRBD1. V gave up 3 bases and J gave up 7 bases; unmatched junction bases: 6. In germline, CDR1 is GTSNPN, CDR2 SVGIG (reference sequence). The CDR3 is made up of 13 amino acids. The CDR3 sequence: CAWSSQGVNIQYF. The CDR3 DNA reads TGTGCCTGGAGCTCGCAGGGGGTGAACATTCAGTACTTC.

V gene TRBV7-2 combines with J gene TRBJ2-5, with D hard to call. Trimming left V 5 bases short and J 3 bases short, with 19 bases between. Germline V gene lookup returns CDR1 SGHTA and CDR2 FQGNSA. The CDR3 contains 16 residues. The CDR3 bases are TGTGCCAGCAGCCCACGACTCCGGACGGTAGAAGAGACCCAGTACTTC. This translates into CASSPRLRTVEETQYF.